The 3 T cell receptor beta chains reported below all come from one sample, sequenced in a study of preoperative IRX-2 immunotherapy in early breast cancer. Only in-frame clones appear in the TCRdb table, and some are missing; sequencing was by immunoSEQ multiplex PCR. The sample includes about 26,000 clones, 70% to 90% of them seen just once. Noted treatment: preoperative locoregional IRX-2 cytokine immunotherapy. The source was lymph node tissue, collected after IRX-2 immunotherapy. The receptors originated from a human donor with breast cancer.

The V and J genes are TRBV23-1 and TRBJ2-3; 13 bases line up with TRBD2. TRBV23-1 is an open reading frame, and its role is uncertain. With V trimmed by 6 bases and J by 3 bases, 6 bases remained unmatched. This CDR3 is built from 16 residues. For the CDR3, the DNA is TGCGCCAGCAGCTTGTTGGGACTAGCGGGGACAGATACGCAGTATTTT. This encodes CASSLLGLAGTDTQYF.

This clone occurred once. The chain's CDR3 is CASSLGQVAGEKLFF. CDR3 coding DNA: TGTGCCAGCAGTCTCGGACAGGTTGCCGGGGAAAAACTGTTTTTT. The chain uses TRBV11-3 and TRBJ1-4; the match to TRBD1 covers 7 bases. Germline V gives CDR1 SGHNT, CDR2 YENEEA. The CDR3 totals 15 residues. J was trimmed by 8 bases and V by 6 bases; bases with no gene match: 12.

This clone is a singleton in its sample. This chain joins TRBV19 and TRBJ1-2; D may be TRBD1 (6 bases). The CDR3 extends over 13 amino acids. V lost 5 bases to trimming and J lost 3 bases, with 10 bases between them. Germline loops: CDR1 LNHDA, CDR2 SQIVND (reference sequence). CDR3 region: CASSYDRYYGYTF. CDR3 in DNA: TGTGCCAGTAGTTATGACAGGTACTATGGCTACACCTTC.